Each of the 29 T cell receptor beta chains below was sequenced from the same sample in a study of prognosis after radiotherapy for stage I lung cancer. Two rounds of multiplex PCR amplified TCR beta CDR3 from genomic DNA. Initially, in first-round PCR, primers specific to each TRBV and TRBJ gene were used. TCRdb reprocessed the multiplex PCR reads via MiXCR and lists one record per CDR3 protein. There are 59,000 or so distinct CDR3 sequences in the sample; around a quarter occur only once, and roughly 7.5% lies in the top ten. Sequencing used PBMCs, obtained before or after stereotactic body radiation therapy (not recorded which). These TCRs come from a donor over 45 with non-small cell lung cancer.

The CDR3 is CAISESGDGYTF. The CDR3 coding sequence is TGTGCCATCAGTGAGTCGGGGGATGGCTACACCTTC. The gene calls are TRBV10-3 and TRBJ1-2; D is possibly TRBD1 (5 bases). The CDR3 is made up of 12 amino acids. V lost 0 bases, J lost 6 bases, and 5 bases lay in between. CDR1 ENHRY and CDR2 SYGVKD come from the germline V gene.

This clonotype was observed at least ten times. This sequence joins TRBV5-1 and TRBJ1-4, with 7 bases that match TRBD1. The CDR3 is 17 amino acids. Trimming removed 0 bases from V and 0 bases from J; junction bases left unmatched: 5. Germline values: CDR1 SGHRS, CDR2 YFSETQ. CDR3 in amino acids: CASSLAGTAATNEKLFF. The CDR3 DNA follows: TGCGCCAGCAGCTTGGCCGGGACAGCTGCAACTAATGAAAAACTGTTTTTT.

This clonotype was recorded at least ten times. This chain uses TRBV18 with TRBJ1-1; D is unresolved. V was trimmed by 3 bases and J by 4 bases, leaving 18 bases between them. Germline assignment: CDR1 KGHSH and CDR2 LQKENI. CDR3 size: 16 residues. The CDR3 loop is CASSPGIEAGGTEAFF. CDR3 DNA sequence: TGTGCCAGCTCACCGGGGATCGAGGCCGGAGGCACTGAAGCTTTCTTT.

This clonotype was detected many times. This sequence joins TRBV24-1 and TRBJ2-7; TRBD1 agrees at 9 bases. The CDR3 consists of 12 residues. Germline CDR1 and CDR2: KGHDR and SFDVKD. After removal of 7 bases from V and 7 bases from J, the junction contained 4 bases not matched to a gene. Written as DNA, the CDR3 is TGTGCCACCAGGGACAGGGGCGGAGAGCAGTACTTC. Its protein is CATRDRGGEQYF.

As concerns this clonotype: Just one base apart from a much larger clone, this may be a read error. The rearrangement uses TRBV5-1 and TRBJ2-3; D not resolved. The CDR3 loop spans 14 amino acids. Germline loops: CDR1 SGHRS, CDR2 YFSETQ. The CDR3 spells CACSLVTNPDTQYF. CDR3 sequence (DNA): TGTGCCTGCAGCTTGGTAACGAACCCAGATACGCAGTATTTT.

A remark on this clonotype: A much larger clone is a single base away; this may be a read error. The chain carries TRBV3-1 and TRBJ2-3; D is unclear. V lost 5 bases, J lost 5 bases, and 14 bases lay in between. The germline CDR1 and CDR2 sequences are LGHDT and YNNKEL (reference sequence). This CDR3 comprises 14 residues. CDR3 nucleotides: TGTGCCAGCAGCGGACCCTATGGGGTAGATACGCAGTATTTT. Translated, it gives CASSGPYGVDTQYF.

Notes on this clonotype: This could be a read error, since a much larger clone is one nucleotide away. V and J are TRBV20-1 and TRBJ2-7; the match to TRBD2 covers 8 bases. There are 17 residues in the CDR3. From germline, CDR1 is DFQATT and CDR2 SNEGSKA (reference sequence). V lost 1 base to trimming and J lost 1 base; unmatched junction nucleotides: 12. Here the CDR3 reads CSARVPRGGTRSYEQYF. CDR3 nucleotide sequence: TGCAGTGCTAGAGTACCCCGGGGCGGGACTAGGTCCTACGAGCAGTACTTC.

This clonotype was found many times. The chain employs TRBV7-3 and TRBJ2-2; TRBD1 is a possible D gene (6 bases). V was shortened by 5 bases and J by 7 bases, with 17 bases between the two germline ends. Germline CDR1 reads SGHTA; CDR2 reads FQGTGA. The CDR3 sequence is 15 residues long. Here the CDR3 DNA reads TGTGCCAGCAGCGTACAGGGCCCTGTAGGCGGGGAGCTGTTTTTT. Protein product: CASSVQGPVGGELFF.

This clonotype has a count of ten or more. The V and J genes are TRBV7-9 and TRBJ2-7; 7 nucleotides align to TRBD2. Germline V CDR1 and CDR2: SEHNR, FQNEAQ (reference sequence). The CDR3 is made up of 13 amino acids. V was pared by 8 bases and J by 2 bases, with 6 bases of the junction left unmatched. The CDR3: CASGWGGTYEQYF. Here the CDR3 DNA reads TGTGCCAGCGGGTGGGGGGGTACCTACGAGCAGTACTTC.

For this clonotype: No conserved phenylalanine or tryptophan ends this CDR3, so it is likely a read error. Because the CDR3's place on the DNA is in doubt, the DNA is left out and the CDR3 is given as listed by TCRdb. This chain's CDR3 is CASCSRRQYYNSPHHL. The chain is built from TRBV27 and TRBJ1-6; the table's D call TRBD1 went unverified against the DNA. A total of 16 residues make up the CDR3, ends included. The germline V gene has CDR1 MNHEY and CDR2 SMNVEV (reference sequence).

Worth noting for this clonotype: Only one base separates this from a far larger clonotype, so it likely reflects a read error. CDR3: CASSSSAGVNEQYF. The CDR3 DNA is TGCGCCAGCAGCTCTTCGGCGGGGGTCAATGAGCAGTACTTC. The chain carries TRBV5-1 and TRBJ2-7, with 7 bases fitting TRBD2. Per germline, CDR1 SGHRS and CDR2 YFSETQ. This CDR3 has 14 amino acids. V was pared by 3 bases and J by 7 bases, with 10 bases of the junction left unmatched.

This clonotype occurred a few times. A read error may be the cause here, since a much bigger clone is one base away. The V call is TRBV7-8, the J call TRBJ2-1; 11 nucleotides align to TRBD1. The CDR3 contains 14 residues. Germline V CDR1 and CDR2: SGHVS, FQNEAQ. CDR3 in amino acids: CASSTGTGGGELFF. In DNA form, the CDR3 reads TGTGCCAGCAGCACAGGGACAGGGGGGGGTGAGCTGTTCTTC.

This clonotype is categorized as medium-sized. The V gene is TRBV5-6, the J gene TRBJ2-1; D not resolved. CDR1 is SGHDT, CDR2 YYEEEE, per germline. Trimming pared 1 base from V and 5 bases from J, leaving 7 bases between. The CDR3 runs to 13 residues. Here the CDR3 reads CASSLWVDNEQFF. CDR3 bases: TGTGCCAGCAGCTTGTGGGTTGACAATGAGCAGTTCTTC.

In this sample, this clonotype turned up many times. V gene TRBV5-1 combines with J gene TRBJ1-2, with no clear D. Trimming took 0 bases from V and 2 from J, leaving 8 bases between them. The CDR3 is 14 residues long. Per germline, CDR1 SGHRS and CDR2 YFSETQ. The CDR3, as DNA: TGCGCCAGCAGCTTGGATCGCAGCAACTATGGCTACACCTTC. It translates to CASSLDRSNYGYTF.

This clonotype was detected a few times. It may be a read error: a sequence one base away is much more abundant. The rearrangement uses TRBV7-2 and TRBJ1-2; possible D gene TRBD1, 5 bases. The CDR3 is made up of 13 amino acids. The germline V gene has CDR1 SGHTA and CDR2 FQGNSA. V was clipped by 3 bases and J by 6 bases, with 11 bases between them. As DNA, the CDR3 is TGTGCCAGCAGCTTCGTGCAGGGTGATGGCTACACCTTC. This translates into CASSFVQGDGYTF.

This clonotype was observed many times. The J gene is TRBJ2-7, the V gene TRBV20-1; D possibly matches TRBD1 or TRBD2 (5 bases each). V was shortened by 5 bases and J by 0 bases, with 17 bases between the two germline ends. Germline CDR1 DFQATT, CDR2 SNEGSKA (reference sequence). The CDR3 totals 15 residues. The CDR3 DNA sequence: TGCAGTGCTTCCCCCGCCCAGGGAGACTCCTACGAGCAGTACTTC. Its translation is CSASPAQGDSYEQYF.

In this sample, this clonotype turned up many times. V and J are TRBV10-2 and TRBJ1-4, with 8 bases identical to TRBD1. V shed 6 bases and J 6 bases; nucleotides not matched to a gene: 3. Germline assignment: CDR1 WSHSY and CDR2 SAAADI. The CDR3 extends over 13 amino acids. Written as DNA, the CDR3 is TGCGCCAGCAGGAACAGGGGGGATGAAAAACTGTTTTTT. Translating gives CASRNRGDEKLFF.

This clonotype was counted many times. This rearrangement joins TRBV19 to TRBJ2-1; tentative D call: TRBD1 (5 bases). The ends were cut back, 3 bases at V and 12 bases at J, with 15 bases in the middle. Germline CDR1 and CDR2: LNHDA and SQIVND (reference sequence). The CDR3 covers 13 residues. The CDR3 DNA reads TGTGCCAGTAGTATCCAGGACACCGTTGGGCAGTTCTTC. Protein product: CASSIQDTVGQFF.

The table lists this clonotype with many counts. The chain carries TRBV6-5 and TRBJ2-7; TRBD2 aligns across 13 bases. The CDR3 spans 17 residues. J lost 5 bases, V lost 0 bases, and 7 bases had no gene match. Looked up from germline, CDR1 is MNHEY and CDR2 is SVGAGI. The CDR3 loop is CASSYSQRTSGGHEQYF. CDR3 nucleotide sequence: TGTGCCAGCAGTTACTCCCAACGGACTAGCGGGGGCCACGAGCAGTACTTC.

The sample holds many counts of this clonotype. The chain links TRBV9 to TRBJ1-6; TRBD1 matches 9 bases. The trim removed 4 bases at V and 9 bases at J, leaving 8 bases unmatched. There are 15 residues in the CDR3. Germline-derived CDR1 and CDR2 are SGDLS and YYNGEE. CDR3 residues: CASSSRDRDSSPLHF. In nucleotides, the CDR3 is TGTGCCAGCAGCTCCCGGGACAGGGATAGTTCACCCCTCCACTTT.

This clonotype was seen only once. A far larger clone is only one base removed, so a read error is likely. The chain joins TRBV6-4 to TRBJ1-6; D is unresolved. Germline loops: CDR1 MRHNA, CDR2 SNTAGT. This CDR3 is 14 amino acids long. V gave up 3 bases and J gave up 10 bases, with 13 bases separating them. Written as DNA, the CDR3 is TGTGCCAGCAGTGAACCGTCCACAAGCTCACCCCTCCACTTT. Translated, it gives CASSEPSTSSPLHF.

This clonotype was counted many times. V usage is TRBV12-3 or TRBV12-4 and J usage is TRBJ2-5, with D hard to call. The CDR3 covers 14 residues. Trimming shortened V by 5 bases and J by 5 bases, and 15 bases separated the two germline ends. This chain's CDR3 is CASSPVWAAETQYF. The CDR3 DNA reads TGTGCCAGCAGTCCGGTGTGGGCGGCCGAGACCCAGTACTTC.

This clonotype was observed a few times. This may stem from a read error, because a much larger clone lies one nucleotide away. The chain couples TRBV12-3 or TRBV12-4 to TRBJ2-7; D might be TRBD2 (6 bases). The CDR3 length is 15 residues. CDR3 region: CASNSGRGGFYEQHF. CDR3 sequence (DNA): TGTGCCAGCAATTCAGGGCGAGGAGGGTTCTACGAGCAGCACTTC.

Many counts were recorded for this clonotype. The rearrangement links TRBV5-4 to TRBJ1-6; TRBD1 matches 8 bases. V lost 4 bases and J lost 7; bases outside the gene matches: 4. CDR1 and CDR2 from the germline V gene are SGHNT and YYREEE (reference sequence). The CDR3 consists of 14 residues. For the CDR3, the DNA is TGTGCCAGCAGCCCGACAGGGGAAAATTCACCCCTCCACTTT. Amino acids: CASSPTGENSPLHF.

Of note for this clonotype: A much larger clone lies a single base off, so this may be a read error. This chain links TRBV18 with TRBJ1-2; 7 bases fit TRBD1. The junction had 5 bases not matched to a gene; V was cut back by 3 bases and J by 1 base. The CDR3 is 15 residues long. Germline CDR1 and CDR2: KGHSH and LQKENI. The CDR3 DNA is TGTGCCAGCTCACCCGAGGGACAGAATAACTATGGCTACACCTTC. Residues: CASSPEGQNNYGYTF.

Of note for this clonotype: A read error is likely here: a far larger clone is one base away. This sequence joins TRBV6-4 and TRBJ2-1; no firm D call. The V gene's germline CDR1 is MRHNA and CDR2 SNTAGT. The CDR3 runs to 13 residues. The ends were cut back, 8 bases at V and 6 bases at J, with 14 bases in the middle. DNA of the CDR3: TGTGCCAGCCCCGCGACGGGTTCCAATGAGCAGTTCTTC. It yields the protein CASPATGSNEQFF.

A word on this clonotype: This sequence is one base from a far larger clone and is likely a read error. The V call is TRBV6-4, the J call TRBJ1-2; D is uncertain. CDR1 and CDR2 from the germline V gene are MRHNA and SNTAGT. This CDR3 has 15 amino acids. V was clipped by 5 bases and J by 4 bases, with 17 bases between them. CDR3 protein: CASSPRFYEGYGYTF. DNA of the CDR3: TGTGCCAGCAGTCCCCGATTTTACGAGGGCTATGGCTACACCTTC.

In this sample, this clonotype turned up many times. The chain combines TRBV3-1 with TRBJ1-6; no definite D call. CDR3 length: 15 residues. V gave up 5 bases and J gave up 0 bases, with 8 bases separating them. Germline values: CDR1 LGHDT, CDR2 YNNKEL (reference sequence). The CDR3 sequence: CASSRSSSYNSPLHF. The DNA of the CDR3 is TGTGCCAGCAGCAGAAGTAGCTCCTATAATTCACCCCTCCACTTT.

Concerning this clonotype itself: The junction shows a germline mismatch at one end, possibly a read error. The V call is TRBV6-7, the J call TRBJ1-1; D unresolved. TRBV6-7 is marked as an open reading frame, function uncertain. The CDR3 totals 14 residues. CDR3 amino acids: CASNDPKENTEAFF. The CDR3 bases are TGTGCCAGCAATGACCCCAAGGAGAACACTGAGGCTTTCTTT.